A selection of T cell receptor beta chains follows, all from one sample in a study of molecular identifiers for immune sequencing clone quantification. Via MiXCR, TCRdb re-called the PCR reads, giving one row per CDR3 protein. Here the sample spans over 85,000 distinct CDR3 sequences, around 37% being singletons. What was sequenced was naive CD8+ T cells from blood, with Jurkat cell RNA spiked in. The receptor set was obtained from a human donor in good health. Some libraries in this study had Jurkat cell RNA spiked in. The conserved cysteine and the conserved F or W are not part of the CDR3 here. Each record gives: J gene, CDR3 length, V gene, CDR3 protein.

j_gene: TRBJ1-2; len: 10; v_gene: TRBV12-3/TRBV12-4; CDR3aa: ACSFEGLGYT
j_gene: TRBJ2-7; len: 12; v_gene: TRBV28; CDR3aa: ASSARTVSYEQY
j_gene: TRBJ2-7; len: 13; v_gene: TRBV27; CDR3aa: ASSPTTGQSYEQY
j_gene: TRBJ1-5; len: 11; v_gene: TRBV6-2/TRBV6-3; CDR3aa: ASTDYSNQPQH
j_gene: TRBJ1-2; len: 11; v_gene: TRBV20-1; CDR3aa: TSSGTDIYGYT
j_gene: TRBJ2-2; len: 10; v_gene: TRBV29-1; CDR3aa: SVWGQPGELF
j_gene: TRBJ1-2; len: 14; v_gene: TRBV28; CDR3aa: ASSSLTRGQNYGYT
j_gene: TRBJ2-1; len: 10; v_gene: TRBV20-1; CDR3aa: SASTVRNEQF
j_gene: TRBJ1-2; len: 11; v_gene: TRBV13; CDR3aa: VSSFGQGDGYT
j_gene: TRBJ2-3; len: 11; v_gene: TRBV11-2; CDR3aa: ASSPGGSDTQY
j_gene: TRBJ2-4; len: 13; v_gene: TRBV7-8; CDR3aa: ASSLLDRTGNIQY
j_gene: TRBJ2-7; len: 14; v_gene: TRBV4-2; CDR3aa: ASSPFVAGASYEQY
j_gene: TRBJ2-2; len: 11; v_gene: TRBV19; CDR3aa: ASSRSFGGELF
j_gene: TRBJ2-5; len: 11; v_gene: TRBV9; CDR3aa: ASSVVPGETQY
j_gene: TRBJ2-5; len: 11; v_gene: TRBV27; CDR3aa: ASSFGPQETQY
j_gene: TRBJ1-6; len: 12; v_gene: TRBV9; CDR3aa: ASSKEGFNSPLH
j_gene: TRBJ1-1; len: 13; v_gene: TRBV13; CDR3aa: ASSFTPARGAEAF
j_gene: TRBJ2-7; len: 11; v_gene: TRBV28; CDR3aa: ASSLGTLYEQY
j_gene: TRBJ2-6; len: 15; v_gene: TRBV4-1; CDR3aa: ASSQEDVVSGANVLT
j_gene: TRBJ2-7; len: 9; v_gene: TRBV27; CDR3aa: ASHALNEQY
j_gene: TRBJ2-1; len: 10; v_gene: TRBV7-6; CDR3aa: ASSLVSNEQF
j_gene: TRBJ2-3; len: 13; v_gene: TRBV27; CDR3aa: ASSPRPGSPDTQY
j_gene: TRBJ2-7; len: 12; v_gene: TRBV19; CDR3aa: ASSTRTVSYEQY
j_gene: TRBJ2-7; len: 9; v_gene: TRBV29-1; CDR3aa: SVVAAYEQY
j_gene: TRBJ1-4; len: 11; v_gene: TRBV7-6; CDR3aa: ASSLEAQGPPL
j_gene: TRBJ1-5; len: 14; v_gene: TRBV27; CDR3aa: ASRSDREGGNQPQH
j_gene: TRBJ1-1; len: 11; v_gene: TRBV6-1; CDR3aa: ASSEMTNTEAF
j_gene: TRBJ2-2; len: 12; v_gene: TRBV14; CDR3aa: ASSPLADTGELF
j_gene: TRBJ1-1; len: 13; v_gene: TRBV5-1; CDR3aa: ASSIGQNINTEAF
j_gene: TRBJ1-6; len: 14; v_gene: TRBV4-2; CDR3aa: ASSQDRGTPGSPLH
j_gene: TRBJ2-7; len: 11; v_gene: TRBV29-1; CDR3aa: SVRTGYTYEQY
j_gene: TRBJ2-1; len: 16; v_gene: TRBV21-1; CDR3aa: ASSKASQDSSFHNEQF
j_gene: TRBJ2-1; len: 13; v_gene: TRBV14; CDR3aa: ASSQVWTNYNEQF
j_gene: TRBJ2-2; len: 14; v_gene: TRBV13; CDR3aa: ASSLGQILNTGELF
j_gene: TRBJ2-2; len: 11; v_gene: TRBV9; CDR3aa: ASSDIQFGELF
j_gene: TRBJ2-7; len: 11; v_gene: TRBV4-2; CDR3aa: ASSGTGVHEQY
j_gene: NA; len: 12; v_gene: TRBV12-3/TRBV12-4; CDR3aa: ASSFGLVQETQF
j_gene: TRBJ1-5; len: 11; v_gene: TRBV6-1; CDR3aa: ASSEQGSQPQH
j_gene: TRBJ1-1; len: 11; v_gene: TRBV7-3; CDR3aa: ASSLLGGTEAF
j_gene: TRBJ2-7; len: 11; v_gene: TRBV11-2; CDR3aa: ASSHSRSNEQY
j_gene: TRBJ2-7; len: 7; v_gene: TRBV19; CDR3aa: AKSYEQY
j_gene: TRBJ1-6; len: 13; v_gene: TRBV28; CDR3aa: ASSLLVSHNSPLH
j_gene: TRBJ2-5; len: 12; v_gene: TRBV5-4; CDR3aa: ASSKLGPQETQY
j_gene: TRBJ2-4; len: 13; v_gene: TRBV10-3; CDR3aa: AISESGTGLNIQY
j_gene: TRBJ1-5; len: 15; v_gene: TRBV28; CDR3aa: ASSFSRLTGGNQPQH
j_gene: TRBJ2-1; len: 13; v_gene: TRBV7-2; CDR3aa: ASSRGTGGYNEQF
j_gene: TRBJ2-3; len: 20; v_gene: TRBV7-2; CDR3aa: ASSLAPPFMLGTGSRTDTQY
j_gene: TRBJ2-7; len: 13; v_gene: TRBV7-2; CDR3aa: ASSSHSRLADEQY
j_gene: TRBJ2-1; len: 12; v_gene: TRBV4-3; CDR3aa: ASSQSLAGDEQF
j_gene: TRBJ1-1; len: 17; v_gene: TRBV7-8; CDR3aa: ASSLVTGTPYLMNTEAF
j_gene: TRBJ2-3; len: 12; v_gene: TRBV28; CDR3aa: ASSPRLGTDTQY
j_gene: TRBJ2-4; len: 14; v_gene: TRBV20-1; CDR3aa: SARIQRESIKNIQY
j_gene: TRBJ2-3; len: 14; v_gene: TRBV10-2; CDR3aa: AINPLAGGRTDTQY
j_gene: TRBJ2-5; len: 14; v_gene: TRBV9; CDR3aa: ASSETTGTFQETQY
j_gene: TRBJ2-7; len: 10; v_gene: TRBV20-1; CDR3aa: SAPVPWDEQY
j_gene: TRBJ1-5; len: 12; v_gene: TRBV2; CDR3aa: ASSLGQGKTPQH
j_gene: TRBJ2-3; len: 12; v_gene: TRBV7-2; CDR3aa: ASSLARASGTQY
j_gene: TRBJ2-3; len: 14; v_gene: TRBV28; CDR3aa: ASSPPVPRGADTQY
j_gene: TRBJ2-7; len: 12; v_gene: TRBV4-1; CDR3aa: ASSQVGLSYEQY
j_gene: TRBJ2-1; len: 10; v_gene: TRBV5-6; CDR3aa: ASSLEDNEQF